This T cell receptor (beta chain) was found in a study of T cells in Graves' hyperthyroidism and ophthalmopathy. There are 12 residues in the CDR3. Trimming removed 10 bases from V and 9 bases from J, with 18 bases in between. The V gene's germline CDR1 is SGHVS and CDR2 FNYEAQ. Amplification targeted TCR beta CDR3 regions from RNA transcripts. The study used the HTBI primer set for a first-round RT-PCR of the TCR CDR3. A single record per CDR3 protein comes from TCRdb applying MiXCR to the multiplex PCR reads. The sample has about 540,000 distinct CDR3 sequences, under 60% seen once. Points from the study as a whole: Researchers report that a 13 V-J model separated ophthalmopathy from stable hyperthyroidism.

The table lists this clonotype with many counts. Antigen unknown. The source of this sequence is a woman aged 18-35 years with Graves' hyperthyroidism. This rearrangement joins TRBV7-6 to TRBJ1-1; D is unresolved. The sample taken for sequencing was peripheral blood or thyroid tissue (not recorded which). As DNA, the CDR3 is TGTGCCACCCAGTTCGGCTCTGGACAAGCTTTCTTT. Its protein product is CATQFGSGQAFF.